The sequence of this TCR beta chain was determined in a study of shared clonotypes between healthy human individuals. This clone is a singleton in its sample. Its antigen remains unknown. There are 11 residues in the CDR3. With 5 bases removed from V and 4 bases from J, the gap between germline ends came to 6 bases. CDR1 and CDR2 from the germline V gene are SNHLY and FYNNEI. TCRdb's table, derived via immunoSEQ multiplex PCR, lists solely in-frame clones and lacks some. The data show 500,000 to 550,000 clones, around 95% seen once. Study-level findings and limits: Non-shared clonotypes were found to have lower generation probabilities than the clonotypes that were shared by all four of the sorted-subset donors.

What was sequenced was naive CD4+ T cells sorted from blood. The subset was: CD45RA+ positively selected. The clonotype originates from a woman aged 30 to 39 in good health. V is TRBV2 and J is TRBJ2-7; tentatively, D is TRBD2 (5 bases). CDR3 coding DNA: TGTGCCAGCAGTCGGGAATACGAGCAGTACTTC. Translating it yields CASSREYEQYF.